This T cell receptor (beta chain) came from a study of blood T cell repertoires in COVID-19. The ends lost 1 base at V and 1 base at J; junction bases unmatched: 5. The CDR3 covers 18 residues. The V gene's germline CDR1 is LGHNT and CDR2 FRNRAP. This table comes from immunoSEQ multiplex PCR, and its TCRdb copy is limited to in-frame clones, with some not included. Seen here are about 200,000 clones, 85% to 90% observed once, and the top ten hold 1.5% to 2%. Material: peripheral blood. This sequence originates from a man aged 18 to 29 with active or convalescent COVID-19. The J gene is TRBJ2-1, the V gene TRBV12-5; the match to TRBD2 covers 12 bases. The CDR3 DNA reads TGTGCTAGTGGTTTGGAACTAGCGGGAGGTCGATCCTACAATGAGCAGTTCTTC. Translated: CASGLELAGGRSYNEQFF.